Below, 6 T cell receptor beta chains from the same sample are listed, as sequenced in a study of T cells in localized non-small cell lung cancer. Libraries were prepared by immunoSEQ multiplex PCR; TCRdb keeps only in-frame clonotypes and omits some of them. The sample consists of some 78,000 clones, about four fifths of them appearing once. This sample comprised peripheral blood, obtained before any cancer treatment. These receptors all stem from a man aged 35 to 70 with stage I lung adenocarcinoma.

The chain combines TRBV5-1 with TRBJ2-7; a weak D match, TRBD1 (6 bases). The CDR3 length is 13 residues. Germline V CDR1 and CDR2: SGHRS, YFSETQ. Trimming left V 6 bases short and J 6 bases short, with 16 bases between. The CDR3 DNA is TGCGCCAGCAACGCCAGGGGTTGGGGCGAGCAGTACTTC. It codes for CASNARGWGEQYF.

The chain combines TRBV10-1 with TRBJ1-2; D gene unclear. Trimming left V 0 bases short and J 4 bases short, with 21 bases between. The V gene's germline CDR1 is WNHNN and CDR2 SYGVQD (reference sequence). The CDR3 loop spans 18 amino acids. This CDR3 is CASSESHFDTGSPYGYTF. For the CDR3, the DNA is TGCGCCAGCAGTGAGTCGCACTTTGACACCGGAAGTCCCTATGGCTACACCTTC.

The chain recombines TRBV27 with TRBJ1-4, with 8 bases matching TRBD1. V lost 6 bases, J lost 7 bases, and 7 bases stayed unmatched. Per germline, CDR1 MNHEY and CDR2 SMNVEV (reference sequence). CDR3 length equals 14 residues. This chain's CDR3 is CASSRGQGSEKLFF. CDR3 in DNA: TGTGCCAGCAGCCGCGGACAGGGAAGTGAAAAACTGTTTTTT.

The chain combines TRBV15 with TRBJ2-2, with D possibly being TRBD1 (5 bases). The CDR3 is 15 amino acids. V lost 5 bases and J 7 bases, leaving 17 bases between the germline ends. Germline V lookup: CDR1 LNHNV, CDR2 YYDKDF (reference sequence). Written as DNA, the CDR3 is TGTGCCACCAGCCCGCGGACCGGACACGGCGGGGAGCTGTTTTTT. Translating it yields CATSPRTGHGGELFF.

V usage is TRBV7-2 and J usage is TRBJ2-5, with 7 bases that match TRBD1. The CDR3 loop spans 13 amino acids. Germline values: CDR1 SGHTA, CDR2 FQGNSA. V lost 3 bases to trimming and J lost 3 bases; unmatched junction nucleotides: 1. The CDR3 DNA reads TGTGCCAGCAGCTTGGGGACAGAAGAGACCCAGTACTTC. Translated, it gives CASSLGTEETQYF.

The chain carries TRBV18 and TRBJ2-7; 8 bases line up with TRBD1. This CDR3 spans 12 amino acids. CDR1 and CDR2 (germline): KGHSH, LQKENI. Trimming took 8 bases from V and 6 from J; bases not matched to a gene: 6. Here the CDR3 DNA reads TGTGCCAGCACGGGACAGGCGCGCGAGCAGTACTTC. Amino acids: CASTGQAREQYF.